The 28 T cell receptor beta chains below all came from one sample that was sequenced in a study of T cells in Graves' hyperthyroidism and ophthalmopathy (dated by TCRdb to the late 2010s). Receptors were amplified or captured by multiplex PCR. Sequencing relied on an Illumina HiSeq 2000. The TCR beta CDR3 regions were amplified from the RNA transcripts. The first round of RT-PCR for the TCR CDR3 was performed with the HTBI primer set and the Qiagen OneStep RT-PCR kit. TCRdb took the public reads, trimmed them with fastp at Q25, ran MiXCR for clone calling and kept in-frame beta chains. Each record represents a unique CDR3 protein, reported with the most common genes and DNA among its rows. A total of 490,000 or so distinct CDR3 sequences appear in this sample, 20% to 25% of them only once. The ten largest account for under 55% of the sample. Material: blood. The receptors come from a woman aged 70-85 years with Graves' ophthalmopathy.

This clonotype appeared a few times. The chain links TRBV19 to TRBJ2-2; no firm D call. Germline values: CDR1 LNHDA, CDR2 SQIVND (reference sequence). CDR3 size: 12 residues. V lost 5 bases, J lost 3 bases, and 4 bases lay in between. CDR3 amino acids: CASSVYTGELFF. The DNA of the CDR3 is TGTGCCAGTAGTGTATACACCGGGGAGCTGTTTTTT.

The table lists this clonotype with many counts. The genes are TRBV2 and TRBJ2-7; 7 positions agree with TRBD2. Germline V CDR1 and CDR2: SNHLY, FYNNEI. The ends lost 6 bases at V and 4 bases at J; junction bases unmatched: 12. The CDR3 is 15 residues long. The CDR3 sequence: CASRDRVFSGYEQYF. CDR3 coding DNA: TGTGCCAGCAGGGACCGGGTGTTTAGCGGGTACGAGCAGTACTTC.

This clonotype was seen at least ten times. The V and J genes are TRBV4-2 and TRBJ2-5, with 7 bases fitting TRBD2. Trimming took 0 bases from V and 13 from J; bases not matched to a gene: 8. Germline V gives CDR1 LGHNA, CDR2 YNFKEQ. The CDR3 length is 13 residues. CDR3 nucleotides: TGTGCCAGCAGCCAAGATCGGGGGGTGGATCGGTACTTC. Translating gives CASSQDRGVDRYF.

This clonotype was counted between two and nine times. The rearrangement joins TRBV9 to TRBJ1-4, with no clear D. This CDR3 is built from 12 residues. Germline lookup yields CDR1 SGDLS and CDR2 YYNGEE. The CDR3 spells CDHGLWGEKLFF. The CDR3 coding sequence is TGTGATCACGGCCTGTGGGGTGAAAAACTGTTTTTT.

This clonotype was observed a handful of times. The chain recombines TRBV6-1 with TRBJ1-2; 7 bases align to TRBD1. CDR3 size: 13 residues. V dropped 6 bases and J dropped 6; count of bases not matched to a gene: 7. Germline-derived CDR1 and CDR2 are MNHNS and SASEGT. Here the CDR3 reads CASRIRQGDGYTF. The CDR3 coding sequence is TGTGCCAGCAGGATAAGACAGGGAGATGGCTACACCTTC.

DNA of the CDR3: TGCAGTGCGACAAAGCGGACTAGCGGGGGGGCCACGACCTACAATGAGCAGTTCTTC. Translation: CSATKRTSGGATTYNEQFF. The V gene is TRBV20-1, the J gene TRBJ2-1; 15 bases align to TRBD2. This CDR3 has 19 residues. Germline V lookup: CDR1 DFQATT, CDR2 SNEGSKA (reference sequence). Germline trimming cut 6 bases from V and 2 bases from J; bases unmatched to any gene: 14.

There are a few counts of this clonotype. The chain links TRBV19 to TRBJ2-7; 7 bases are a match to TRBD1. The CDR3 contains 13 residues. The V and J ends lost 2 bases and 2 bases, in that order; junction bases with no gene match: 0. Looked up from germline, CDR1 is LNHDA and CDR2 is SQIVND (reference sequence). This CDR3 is CASSIQGAYEQYF. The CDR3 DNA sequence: TGTGCCAGTAGTATACAGGGGGCCTACGAGCAGTACTTC.

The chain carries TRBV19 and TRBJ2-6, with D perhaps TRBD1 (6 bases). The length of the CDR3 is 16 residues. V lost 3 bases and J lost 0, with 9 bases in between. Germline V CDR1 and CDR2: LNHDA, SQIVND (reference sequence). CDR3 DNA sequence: TGTGCCAGTAGTATGCGCAGGGGCTCTGGGGCCAACGTCCTGACTTTC. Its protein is CASSMRRGSGANVLTF.

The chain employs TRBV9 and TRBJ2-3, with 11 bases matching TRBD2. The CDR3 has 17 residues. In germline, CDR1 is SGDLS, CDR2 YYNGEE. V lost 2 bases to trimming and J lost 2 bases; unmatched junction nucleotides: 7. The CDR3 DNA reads TGTGCCAGCAGCGTCGGGACTAGCGGACTTAACACAGATACGCAGTATTTT. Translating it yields CASSVGTSGLNTDTQYF. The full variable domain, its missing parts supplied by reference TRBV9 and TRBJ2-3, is DSGVTQTPKHLITATGQRVTLRCSPRSGDLSVYWYQQSLDQGLQFLIQYYNGEERAKGNILERFSAQQFPDLHSELNLSSLELGDSALYFCASSVGTSGLNTDTQYFGPGTRLTVL.

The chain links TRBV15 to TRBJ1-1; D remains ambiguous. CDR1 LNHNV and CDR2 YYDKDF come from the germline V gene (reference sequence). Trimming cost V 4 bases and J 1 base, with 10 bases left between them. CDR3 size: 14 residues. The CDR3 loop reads CATSNGQRNTEAFF. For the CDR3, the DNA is TGTGCCACCAGCAACGGGCAGCGGAACACTGAAGCTTTCTTT.

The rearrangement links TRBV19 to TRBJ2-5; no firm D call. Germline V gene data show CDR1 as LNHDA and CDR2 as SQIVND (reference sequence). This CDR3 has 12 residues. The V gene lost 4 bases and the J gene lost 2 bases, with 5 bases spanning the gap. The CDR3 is CASSNQQETQYF. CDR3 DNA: TGTGCCAGTAGTAACCAGCAAGAGACCCAGTACTTC.

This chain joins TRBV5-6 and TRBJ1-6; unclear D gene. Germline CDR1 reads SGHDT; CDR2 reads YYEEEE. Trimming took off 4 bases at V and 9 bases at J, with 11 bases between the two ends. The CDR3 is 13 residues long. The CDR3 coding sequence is TGTGCCAGCAGCCGGTCCGCCCCTTCACCCCTCCACTTT. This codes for CASSRSAPSPLHF.

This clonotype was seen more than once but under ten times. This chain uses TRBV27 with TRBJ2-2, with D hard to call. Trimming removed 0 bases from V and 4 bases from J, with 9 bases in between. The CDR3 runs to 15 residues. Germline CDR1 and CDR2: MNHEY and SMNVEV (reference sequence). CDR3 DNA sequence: TGTGCCAGCAGTTTATCACCTTCCGGCACCGGGGAGCTGTTTTTT. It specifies CASSLSPSGTGELFF.

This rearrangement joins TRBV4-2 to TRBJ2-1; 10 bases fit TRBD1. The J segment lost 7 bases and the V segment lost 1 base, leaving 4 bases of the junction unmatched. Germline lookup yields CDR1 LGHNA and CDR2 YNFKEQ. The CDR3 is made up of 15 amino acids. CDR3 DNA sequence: TGTGCCAGCAGCCAAGGACAGGGGGCCGGTAATGAGCAGTTCTTC. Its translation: CASSQGQGAGNEQFF.

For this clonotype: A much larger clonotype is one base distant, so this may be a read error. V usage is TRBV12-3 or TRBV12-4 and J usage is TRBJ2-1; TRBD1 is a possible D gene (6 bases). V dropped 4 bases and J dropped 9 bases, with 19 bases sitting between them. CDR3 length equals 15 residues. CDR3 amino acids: CASSSQGTLGSEQFF. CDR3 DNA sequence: TGTGCCAGCAGTTCTCAGGGGACCCTAGGCAGTGAGCAGTTCTTC.

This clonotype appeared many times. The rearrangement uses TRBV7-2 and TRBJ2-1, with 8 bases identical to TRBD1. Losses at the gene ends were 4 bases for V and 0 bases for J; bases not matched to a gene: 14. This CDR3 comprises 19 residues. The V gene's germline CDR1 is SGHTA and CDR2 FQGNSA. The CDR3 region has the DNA TGTGCCAGCAGCTGGGTCTTTCGGACAGGGAGGAGCTCCTACAATGAGCAGTTCTTC. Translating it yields CASSWVFRTGRSSYNEQFF.

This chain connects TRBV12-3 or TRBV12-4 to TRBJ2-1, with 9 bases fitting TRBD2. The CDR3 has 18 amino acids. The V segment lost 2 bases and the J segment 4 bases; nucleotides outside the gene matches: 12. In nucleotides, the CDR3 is TGTGCCAGCAGTTTAATTAGGAGGGCTAGCGGGGTGTACAATGAGCAGTTCTTC. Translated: CASSLIRRASGVYNEQFF.

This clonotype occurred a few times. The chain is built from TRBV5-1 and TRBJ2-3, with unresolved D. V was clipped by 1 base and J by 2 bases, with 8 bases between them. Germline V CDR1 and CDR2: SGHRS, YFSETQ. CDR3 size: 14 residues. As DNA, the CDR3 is TGCGCCAGCAGCTTGAGCCCGTTCACAGATACGCAGTATTTT. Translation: CASSLSPFTDTQYF.

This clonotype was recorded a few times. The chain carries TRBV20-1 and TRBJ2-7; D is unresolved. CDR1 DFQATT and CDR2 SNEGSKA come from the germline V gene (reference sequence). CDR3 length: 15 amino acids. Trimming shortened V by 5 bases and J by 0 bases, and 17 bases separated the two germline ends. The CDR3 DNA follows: TGCAGTGCTCAGCGTTTGACCCCGAGCTCCTACGAGCAGTACTTC. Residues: CSAQRLTPSSYEQYF.

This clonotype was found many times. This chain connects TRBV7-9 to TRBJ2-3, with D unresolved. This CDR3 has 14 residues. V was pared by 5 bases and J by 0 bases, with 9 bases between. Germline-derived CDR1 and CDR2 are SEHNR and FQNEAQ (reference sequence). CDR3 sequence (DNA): TGTGCCAGCAGCCAGACCCGCAGCACAGATACGCAGTATTTT. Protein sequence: CASSQTRSTDTQYF. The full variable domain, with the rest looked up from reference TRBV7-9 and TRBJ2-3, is DTGVSQNPRHKITKRGQNVTFRCDPISEHNRLYWYRQTLGQGPEFLTYFQNEAQLEKSRLLSDRFSAERPKGSFSTLEIQRTEQGDSAMYLCASSQTRSTDTQYFGPGTRLTVL.

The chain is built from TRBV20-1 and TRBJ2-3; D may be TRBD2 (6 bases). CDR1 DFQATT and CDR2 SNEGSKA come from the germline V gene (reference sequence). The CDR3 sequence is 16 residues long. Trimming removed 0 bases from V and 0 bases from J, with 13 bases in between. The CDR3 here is CSARDIAVPSTDTQYF. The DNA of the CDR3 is TGCAGTGCTAGAGATATAGCGGTTCCTAGCACAGATACGCAGTATTTT.

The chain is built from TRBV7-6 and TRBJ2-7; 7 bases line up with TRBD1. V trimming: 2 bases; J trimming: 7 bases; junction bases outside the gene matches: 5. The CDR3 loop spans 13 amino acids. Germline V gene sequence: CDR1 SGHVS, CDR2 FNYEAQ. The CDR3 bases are TGTGCCAGCAGCTTACAGGGGGATATGGAGCAGTACTTC. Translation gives CASSLQGDMEQYF.

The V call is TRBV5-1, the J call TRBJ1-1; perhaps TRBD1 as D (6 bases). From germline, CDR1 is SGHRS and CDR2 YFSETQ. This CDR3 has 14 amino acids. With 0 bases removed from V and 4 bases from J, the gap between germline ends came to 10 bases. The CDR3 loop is CASSLEGVITEAFF. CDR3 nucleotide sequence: TGCGCCAGCAGCTTGGAGGGGGTTATCACTGAAGCTTTCTTT.

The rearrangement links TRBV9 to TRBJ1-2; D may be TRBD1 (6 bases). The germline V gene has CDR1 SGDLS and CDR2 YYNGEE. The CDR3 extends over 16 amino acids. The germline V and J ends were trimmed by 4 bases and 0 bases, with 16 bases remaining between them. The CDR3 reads CASSNRADRSNYGYTF. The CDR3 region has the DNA TGTGCCAGCAGCAACAGGGCGGACAGATCTAACTATGGCTACACCTTC.

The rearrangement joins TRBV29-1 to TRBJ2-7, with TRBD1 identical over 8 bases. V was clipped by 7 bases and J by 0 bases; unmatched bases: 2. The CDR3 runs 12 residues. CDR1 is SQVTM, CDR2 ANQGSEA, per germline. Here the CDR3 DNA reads TGCAGCGCAGGGGGCGCCTCCTACGAGCAGTACTTC. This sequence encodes CSAGGASYEQYF.

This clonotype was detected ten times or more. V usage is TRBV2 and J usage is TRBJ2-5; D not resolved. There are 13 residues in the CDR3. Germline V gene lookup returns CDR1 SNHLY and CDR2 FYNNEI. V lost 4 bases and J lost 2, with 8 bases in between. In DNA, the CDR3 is TGTGCCAGCAGTGCCGGGTATCAAGAGACCCAGTACTTC. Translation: CASSAGYQETQYF.

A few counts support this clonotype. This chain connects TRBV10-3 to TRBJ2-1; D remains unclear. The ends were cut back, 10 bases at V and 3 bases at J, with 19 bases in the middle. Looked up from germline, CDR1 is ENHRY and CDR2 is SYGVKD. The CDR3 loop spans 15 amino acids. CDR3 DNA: TGTGCCACGTGGTCGGGCGGAGCTAGCTACAATGAGCAGTTCTTC. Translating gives CATWSGGASYNEQFF.

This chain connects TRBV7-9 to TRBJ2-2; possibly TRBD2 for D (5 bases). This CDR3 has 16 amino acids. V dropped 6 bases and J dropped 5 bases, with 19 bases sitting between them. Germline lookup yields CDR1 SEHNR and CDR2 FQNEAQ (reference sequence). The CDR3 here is CASRTVAVGSTGELFF. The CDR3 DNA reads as TGTGCCAGCAGGACGGTGGCGGTGGGGAGTACCGGGGAGCTGTTTTTT.